This T cell receptor (beta chain) originates from a study of shared clonotypes between healthy human individuals. The study, taken as a whole, reports: The rarefaction results pointed to incomplete sorted-subset sequencing despite large depth.

This CDR3 region has 17 residues. CDR1 MGHDK and CDR2 SYGVNS come from the germline V gene. J was trimmed by 3 bases and V by 2 bases; bases with no gene match: 7. As concerns this clone: What it binds is unknown.

The data were produced by immunoSEQ multiplex PCR, yet TCRdb's version contains in-frame clones alone and is incomplete. The sample consists of 2 million to 2.5 million clones, over 90% of them appearing once. The V call is TRBV25-1, the J call TRBJ2-3; 11 positions match TRBD2. The sample taken for sequencing was naive CD4+ T cells from PBMCs. Sample subset: CD45RA+ positively selected. This receptor was obtained from a man between 18 and 35 years old in good health. Some clones in this sample may be carry-over from other donors' samples. CDR3 nucleotides: TGTGCCAGCAGTGAAAGGGTTAGCGGGAGGGCGACAGATACGCAGTATTTT. Translating it yields CASSERVSGRATDTQYF.